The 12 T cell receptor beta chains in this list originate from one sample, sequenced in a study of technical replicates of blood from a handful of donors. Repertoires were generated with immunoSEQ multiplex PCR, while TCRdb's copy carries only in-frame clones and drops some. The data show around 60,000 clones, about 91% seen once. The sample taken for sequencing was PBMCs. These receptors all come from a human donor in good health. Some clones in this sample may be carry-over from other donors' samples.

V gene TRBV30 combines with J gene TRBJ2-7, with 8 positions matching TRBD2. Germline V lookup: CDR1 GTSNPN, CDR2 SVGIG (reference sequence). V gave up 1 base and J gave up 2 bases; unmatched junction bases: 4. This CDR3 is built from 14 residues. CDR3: CAWSGLAQTYEQYF. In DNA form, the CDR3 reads TGTGCCTGGAGTGGACTAGCGCAAACCTACGAGCAGTACTTC.

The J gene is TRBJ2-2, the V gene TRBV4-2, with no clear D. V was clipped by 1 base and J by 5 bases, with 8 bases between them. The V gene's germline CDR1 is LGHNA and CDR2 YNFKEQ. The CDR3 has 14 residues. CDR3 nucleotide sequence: TGTGCCAGCAGCCAAGGTCGGGTTACCGGGGAGCTGTTTTTT. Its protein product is CASSQGRVTGELFF.

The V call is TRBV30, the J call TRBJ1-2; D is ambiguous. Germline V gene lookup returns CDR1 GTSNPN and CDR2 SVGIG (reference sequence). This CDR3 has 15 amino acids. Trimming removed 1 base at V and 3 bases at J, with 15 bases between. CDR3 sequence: CAWSAMGGVYYGYTF. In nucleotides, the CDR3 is TGTGCCTGGAGTGCCATGGGCGGGGTCTACTATGGCTACACCTTC.

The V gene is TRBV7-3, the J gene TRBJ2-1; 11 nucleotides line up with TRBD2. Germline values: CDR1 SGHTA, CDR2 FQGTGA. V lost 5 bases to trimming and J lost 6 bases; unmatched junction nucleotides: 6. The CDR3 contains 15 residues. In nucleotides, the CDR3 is TGTGCCAGCAGCCTCAATAGCGGGGGGGCCAATGAGCAGTTCTTC. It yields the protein CASSLNSGGANEQFF.

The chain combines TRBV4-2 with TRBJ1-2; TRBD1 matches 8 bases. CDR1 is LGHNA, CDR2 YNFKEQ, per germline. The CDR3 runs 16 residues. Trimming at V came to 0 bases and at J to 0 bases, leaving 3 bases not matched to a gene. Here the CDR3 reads CASSQEGQGANYGYTF. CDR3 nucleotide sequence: TGTGCCAGCAGCCAAGAAGGACAGGGAGCTAACTATGGCTACACCTTC.

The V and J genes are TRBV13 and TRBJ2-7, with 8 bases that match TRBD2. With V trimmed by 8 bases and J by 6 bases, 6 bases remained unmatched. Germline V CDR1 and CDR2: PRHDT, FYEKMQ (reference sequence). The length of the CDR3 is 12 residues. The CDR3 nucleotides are TGTGCCAGCGCTACGGGAGGGGCCGAGCAGTACTTC. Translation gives CASATGGAEQYF.

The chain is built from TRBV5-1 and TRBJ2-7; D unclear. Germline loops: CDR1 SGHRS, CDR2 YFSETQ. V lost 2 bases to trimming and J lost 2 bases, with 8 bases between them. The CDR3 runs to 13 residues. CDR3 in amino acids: CASSFLGAYEQYF. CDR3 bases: TGCGCCAGCAGCTTCTTAGGAGCCTACGAGCAGTACTTC.

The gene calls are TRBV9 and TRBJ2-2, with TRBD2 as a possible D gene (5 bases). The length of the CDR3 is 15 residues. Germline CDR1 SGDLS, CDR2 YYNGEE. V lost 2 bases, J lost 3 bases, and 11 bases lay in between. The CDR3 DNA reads TGTGCCAGCAGCGTTTATAGCGAGCACACCGGGGAGCTGTTTTTT. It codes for CASSVYSEHTGELFF.

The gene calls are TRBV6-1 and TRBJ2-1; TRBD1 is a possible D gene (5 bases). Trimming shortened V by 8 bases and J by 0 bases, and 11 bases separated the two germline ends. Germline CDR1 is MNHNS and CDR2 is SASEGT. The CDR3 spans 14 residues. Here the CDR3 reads CASLWGRSYNEQFF. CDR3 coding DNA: TGTGCCAGCCTTTGGGGCCGCTCCTACAATGAGCAGTTCTTC.

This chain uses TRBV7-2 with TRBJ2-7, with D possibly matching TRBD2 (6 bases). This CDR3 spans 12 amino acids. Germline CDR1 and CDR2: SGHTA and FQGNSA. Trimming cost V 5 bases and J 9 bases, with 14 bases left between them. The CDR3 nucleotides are TGTGCCAGCAGCAGTGGGGGGTTAGGGCAGTACTTC. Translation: CASSSGGLGQYF.

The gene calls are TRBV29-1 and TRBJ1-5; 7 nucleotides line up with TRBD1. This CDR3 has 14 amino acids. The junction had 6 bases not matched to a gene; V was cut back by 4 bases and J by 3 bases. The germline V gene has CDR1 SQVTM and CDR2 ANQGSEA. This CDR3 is CSVVQGNDNQPQHF. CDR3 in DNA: TGCAGCGTTGTACAGGGGAATGACAATCAGCCCCAGCATTTT.

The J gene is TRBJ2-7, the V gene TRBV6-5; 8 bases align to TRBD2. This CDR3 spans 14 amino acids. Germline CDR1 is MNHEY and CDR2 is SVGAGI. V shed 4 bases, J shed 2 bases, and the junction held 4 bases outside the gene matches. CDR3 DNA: TGTGCCAGCAGTTTCGGACTAGCAACCTACGAGCAGTACTTC. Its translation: CASSFGLATYEQYF.